The 2 T cell receptor beta chains listed next were all sequenced from one sample in a study of T cell responses to AZD1222 COVID-19 vaccine (dated by TCRdb to the early 2020s). Library prep was done by the immunoSEQ multiplex PCR assay. The immuneACCESS repertoire file appears here via TCRdb, limited to in-frame rearrangements. These files lack a portion of the clones; in checked studies, under half of the deficit traces to unresolved V genes, and the cause of the others is not known. For this sample there are under 140,000 clones; roughly nine tenths appear just once. The top ten constitute over 1.5% of the sample. What the time point label conveys for this sample: baseline before first vaccination. Sequenced here: peripheral blood, sampled on day 0 of AZD1222 vaccination. These receptors were obtained from an adult in good health.

This chain connects TRBV28 to TRBJ2-7; TRBD2 agrees at 10 bases. Germline values: CDR1 MDHEN, CDR2 SYDVKM. J lost 5 bases, V lost 3 bases, and 4 bases had no gene match. This CDR3 spans 14 amino acids. CDR3 amino acids: CASSLSSGRHEQYF. CDR3 DNA sequence: TGTGCCAGCAGTTTGTCTAGCGGGAGACACGAGCAGTACTTC.

The chain couples TRBV3-1 (or the pseudogene TRBV3-2) to TRBJ2-7, with 9 nucleotides matching TRBD2. Trimming at V came to 4 bases and at J to 6 bases, leaving 7 bases not matched to a gene. Germline V gene sequence: CDR1 LGHDT, CDR2 YNNKEL (reference sequence). This CDR3 is built from 14 residues. Written as DNA, the CDR3 is TGTGCCAGCAGCCGGAGGCGGGAGGGCCTCGAGCAGTACTTC. This translates into CASSRRREGLEQYF.